The 25 T cell receptor beta chains reported below all come from one sample, sequenced in a study of T-cell reconstitution after alpha-beta-depleted transplantation in children. Molecular barcoding with unique molecular identifiers was used for the TCRbeta library. Each CDR3 protein is one row after TCRdb ran MiXCR on the PCR reads. The sample has approximately 230,000 distinct CDR3 sequences, roughly 25% seen once. This specimen was PBMCs, mostly from graft donor cells, taken 360 days after TCRalphabeta/CD19-depleted stem cell transplant. Source of these receptors: a female patient between 2 and 15 years old who had a stem cell transplant for congenital amegakaryocytic thrombocytopenia, so the T cells may come from the graft donor.

CDR3 region: CASSQEPTWPQHF. In DNA, the CDR3 is TGTGCCAGCAGCCAAGAGCCCACATGGCCCCAGCATTTT. The chain recombines TRBV4-2 with TRBJ1-5; D uncertain. Germline CDR1 is LGHNA and CDR2 is YNFKEQ. With 0 bases removed from V and 9 bases from J, the gap between germline ends came to 9 bases. The CDR3 is 13 residues long.

This clonotype was detected only a few times. The V call is TRBV20-1, the J call TRBJ2-1, with TRBD2 matching over 7 bases. The germline gives CDR1 DFQATT, CDR2 SNEGSKA (reference sequence). The ends lost 6 bases at V and 9 bases at J; junction bases unmatched: 14. The CDR3 has 14 residues. CDR3 DNA: TGCAGTGCCCCGGGGAGGGAGGGCCGGGTTGAGCAGTTCTTC. Translating gives CSAPGREGRVEQFF.

The chain links TRBV12-3 or TRBV12-4 to TRBJ2-7; 13 bases are shared with TRBD2. The length of the CDR3 is 14 residues. With V trimmed by 1 base and J by 9 bases, 3 bases remained unmatched. CDR3 DNA: TGTGCCAGCAGTTTAGGGACTAGCGGGGGCTGGCAGTACTTC. It is translated as CASSLGTSGGWQYF.

The rearrangement joins TRBV20-1 to TRBJ2-3; 8 positions match TRBD2. V shed 6 bases and J 4 bases; nucleotides not matched to a gene: 6. Germline CDR1 is DFQATT and CDR2 is SNEGSKA (reference sequence). The CDR3 contains 13 residues. The CDR3 DNA is TGCAGTGCCGACTCCGGGGGGGCAGATACGCAGTATTTT. Encoded protein: CSADSGGADTQYF.

The CDR3 DNA reads as TGCGCCAGCAGCCCCCCCCTCAGCTACAATGAGCAGTTCTTC. Its protein is CASSPPLSYNEQFF. The chain recombines TRBV4-1 with TRBJ2-1; no definite D call. In germline, CDR1 is MGHRA, CDR2 YSYEKL. V lost 4 bases, J lost 3 bases, and 10 bases lay in between. CDR3 size: 14 residues.

This clonotype was picked up a small number of times. The chain employs TRBV7-2 and TRBJ2-1; 9 bases match TRBD1. The germline gives CDR1 SGHTA, CDR2 FQGNSA. The length of the CDR3 is 16 residues. J lost 6 bases, V lost 1 base, and 7 bases had no gene match. In DNA form, the CDR3 reads TGTGCCAGCAGCTTAGTCCTCGGACAGGGGACCAATGAGCAGTTCTTC. Amino acid sequence: CASSLVLGQGTNEQFF.

The V call is TRBV27, the J call TRBJ2-7; D ambiguous. Germline CDR1 MNHEY, CDR2 SMNVEV (reference sequence). The CDR3 consists of 13 residues. Trimming removed 9 bases at V and 3 bases at J, with 15 bases between. CDR3 in amino acids: CASARASGYEQYF. The CDR3 coding sequence is TGTGCCAGTGCAAGGGCCTCGGGCTACGAGCAGTACTTC.

This clonotype showed up many times. The CDR3 reads CASSWTGTDNEKLFF. In DNA form, the CDR3 reads TGCGCCAGCAGCTGGACCGGGACGGATAATGAAAAACTGTTTTTT. The chain joins TRBV5-1 to TRBJ1-4; D perhaps matches TRBD1 (5 bases). V dropped 3 bases and J dropped 4 bases, with 13 bases sitting between them. CDR3 size: 15 residues. CDR1 and CDR2 from the germline V gene are SGHRS and YFSETQ. The whole variable domain, remainder taken from reference TRBV5-1 and TRBJ1-4, is KAGVTQTPRYLIKTRGQQVTLSCSPISGHRSVSWYQQTPGQGLQFLFEYFSETQRNKGNFPGRFSGRQFSNSRSEMNVSTLELGDSALYLCASSWTGTDNEKLFFGSGTQLSVL.

The chain uses TRBV30 and TRBJ2-1; 10 nucleotides line up with TRBD2. V lost 0 bases to trimming and J lost 6 bases; unmatched junction nucleotides: 8. Germline lookup yields CDR1 GTSNPN and CDR2 SVGIG (reference sequence). This CDR3 has 16 amino acids. This CDR3 is CAWSVPTSGTLNEQFF. CDR3 bases: TGTGCCTGGAGTGTGCCCACTAGCGGGACTCTCAATGAGCAGTTCTTC.

This clonotype was seen more than once but under ten times. This chain uses TRBV28 with TRBJ2-1; the D gene is possibly TRBD2 (5 bases). V was cut by 3 bases and J by 8 bases, with 11 bases left in between. This CDR3 is built from 13 residues. Germline V lookup: CDR1 MDHEN, CDR2 SYDVKM. The CDR3 reads CASSLDLIDEQFF. CDR3 bases: TGTGCCAGCAGTTTGGACTTGATCGATGAGCAGTTCTTC.

The chain recombines TRBV7-6 with TRBJ2-5; D might be TRBD1 or TRBD2, each matching 5 bases. V gave up 4 bases and J gave up 3 bases, with 18 bases separating them. The CDR3 contains 16 residues. Per germline, CDR1 SGHVS and CDR2 FNYEAQ. The CDR3 DNA reads as TGTGCCAGCAGCTACCCCGGGACGGACTCCGAAGAGACCCAGTACTTC. The encoded protein is CASSYPGTDSEETQYF.

The chain couples TRBV25-1 to TRBJ2-7; 9 nucleotides line up with TRBD1. CDR3 length: 16 residues. V lost 4 bases to trimming and J lost 5 bases; unmatched junction nucleotides: 12. The V gene's germline CDR1 is MGHDK and CDR2 SYGVNS. CDR3 sequence (DNA): TGTGCCAGCAGTGCCGGGACAGGGAATTTATTGAACGAGCAGTACTTC. Protein sequence: CASSAGTGNLLNEQYF.

This clonotype was seen a few times. This sequence joins TRBV5-1 and TRBJ2-3; D is unclear. The CDR3 spans 18 residues. V shed 1 base and J shed 0 bases, with 18 bases lying between them. CDR1 and CDR2 from the germline V gene are SGHRS and YFSETQ. The CDR3 loop is CASSLNLQIPSSTDTQYF. In DNA form, the CDR3 reads TGCGCCAGCAGCTTGAATCTTCAGATACCATCTAGCACAGATACGCAGTATTTT.

This clonotype was detected a few times. The J gene is TRBJ1-5, the V gene TRBV4-1; a possible D gene is TRBD1 (6 bases). The CDR3 has 17 residues. Germline V gene data show CDR1 as MGHRA and CDR2 as YSYEKL. V was cut by 3 bases and J by 2 bases, with 17 bases left in between. As DNA, the CDR3 is TGCGCCAGCAGCCAGCCAACAGGGTATTGGGGCAATCAGCCCCAGCATTTT. Protein product: CASSQPTGYWGNQPQHF.

The chain has TRBV5-1 and TRBJ2-6; possible D gene TRBD2, 6 bases. The CDR3 runs 15 residues. Germline loops: CDR1 SGHRS, CDR2 YFSETQ. The V gene lost 4 bases and the J gene lost 2 bases, with 10 bases spanning the gap. The CDR3 loop is CASSAGRTGANVLTF. CDR3 nucleotides: TGCGCCAGCAGCGCGGGGAGGACTGGGGCCAACGTCCTGACTTTC.

The genes are TRBV29-1 and TRBJ2-7, with 7 bases identical to TRBD2. The J segment lost 6 bases and the V segment lost 7 bases, leaving 12 bases of the junction unmatched. This CDR3 is 13 amino acids long. In germline, CDR1 is SQVTM, CDR2 ANQGSEA. The CDR3, as DNA: TGCAGCGCTGCACCAGCCGGGGGGTTCGAGCAGTACTTC. This gives the protein CSAAPAGGFEQYF.

This chain connects TRBV28 to TRBJ2-7; the D gene is possibly TRBD2 (6 bases). CDR1 is MDHEN, CDR2 SYDVKM, per germline. Trimming stripped 2 bases from V and 1 base from J, with 12 bases between. This CDR3 has 15 amino acids. The CDR3 loop reads CASSLGLAASYEQYF. The CDR3, as DNA: TGTGCCAGCAGTTTAGGATTAGCGGCTTCCTACGAGCAGTACTTC.

This clonotype was seen a few times. The chain links TRBV6-1 to TRBJ2-6; D gene unclear. The V end lost 6 bases, the J end lost 0 bases, and 15 bases lay between the germline ends. The CDR3 contains 17 residues. Looked up from germline, CDR1 is MNHNS and CDR2 is SASEGT. The CDR3: CASSKGSAYSGANVLTF. CDR3 DNA sequence: TGTGCCAGCAGCAAAGGCTCAGCTTACTCTGGGGCCAACGTCCTGACTTTC.

The rearrangement links TRBV3-1 to TRBJ1-3; D gene unclear. Germline CDR1 LGHDT, CDR2 YNNKEL (reference sequence). V was clipped by 4 bases and J by 4 bases, with 11 bases between them. The CDR3 is made up of 14 amino acids. CDR3 bases: TGTGCCAGCAGCCCGATCGCGGGGGGAAACACCATATATTTT. Protein sequence: CASSPIAGGNTIYF.

The chain couples TRBV6-1 to TRBJ2-1, with 7 nucleotides matching TRBD2. V lost 6 bases to trimming and J lost 1 base; unmatched junction nucleotides: 12. The CDR3 extends over 17 amino acids. The germline V gene has CDR1 MNHNS and CDR2 SASEGT. In DNA form, the CDR3 reads TGTGCCAGCAGGGTCCCCGCGACTAGCCTTTCCTACAATGAGCAGTTCTTC. This sequence encodes CASRVPATSLSYNEQFF.

The chain is built from TRBV2 and TRBJ1-1; 10 nucleotides match TRBD1. Germline trimming cut 6 bases from V and 1 base from J; bases unmatched to any gene: 8. The germline CDR1 and CDR2 sequences are SNHLY and FYNNEI. This CDR3 comprises 16 residues. The CDR3 bases are TGTGCCAGCAGGGTGACAGGGGGCGACGGGAACACTGAAGCTTTCTTT. It yields the protein CASRVTGGDGNTEAFF.

The rearrangement links TRBV28 to TRBJ1-4, with TRBD1 as a possible D gene (6 bases). This CDR3 is 12 amino acids long. Trimming removed 6 bases from V and 7 bases from J, with 9 bases in between. Germline-derived CDR1 and CDR2 are MDHEN and SYDVKM. The CDR3 region is CASRRTVEKLFF. The CDR3 coding sequence is TGTGCCAGCAGGCGGACAGTTGAAAAACTGTTTTTT.

The chain is built from TRBV6-1 and TRBJ2-7, with 9 bases that match TRBD2. The CDR3 is made up of 15 amino acids. The trim removed 6 bases at V and 2 bases at J, leaving 8 bases unmatched. Germline V gene lookup returns CDR1 MNHNS and CDR2 SASEGT. This chain's CDR3 is CASRALSGGPYEQYF. The CDR3 DNA reads TGTGCCAGCAGAGCCCTTAGCGGGGGACCCTACGAGCAGTACTTC.

This rearrangement joins TRBV12-2 to TRBJ2-4; the table assigns TRBD1, which was not confirmed against the DNA. TRBV12-2 is deemed a pseudogene. This CDR3 has 18 residues. The CDR3, as DNA: TGTGCAAGTCGCACGGGACATCAGTTTCGCTTAGCCAAAAACATTCAGTACTTC. This gives the protein CASRTGHQFRLAKNIQYF.

The chain links TRBV6-4 to TRBJ2-2; no clear D. Germline CDR1 MRHNA, CDR2 SNTAGT. Deletions cut 0 bases from V and 4 bases from J, with 6 bases between. CDR3 size: 14 residues. CDR3 in DNA: TGTGCCAGCAGTGACTCCGCCCGCACCGGGGAGCTGTTTTTT. Translation gives CASSDSARTGELFF.